Below are 27 T cell receptor beta chains sequenced from a single sample in a study of T cell repertoires in cytomegalovirus infection. These receptors' targets are unknown. Each CDR3 protein gets one entry after TCRdb re-called the reads with MiXCR. The sample lists a few hundred thousand distinct CDR3 sequences, approximately 42% occurring once. This material consisted of cultured PBMCs, taken from culture after CMV antigen stimulation. Source of these receptors: a human donor in good health (CMV status not recorded). Some clones in this sample may be carry-over from other donors' samples.

The chain combines TRBV7-2 with TRBJ2-1; D is unresolved. The CDR3 totals 13 residues. Germline CDR1 and CDR2: SGHTA and FQGNSA. The germline V and J ends were trimmed by 4 bases and 4 bases, with 8 bases remaining between them. This chain's CDR3 is CASSSIIYNEQFF. The CDR3 bases are TGTGCCAGCAGCTCTATAATATACAATGAGCAGTTCTTC.

This clonotype turned up a few times. The V call is TRBV2, the J call TRBJ2-3, with 7 bases matching TRBD1. Looked up from germline, CDR1 is SNHLY and CDR2 is FYNNEI. The CDR3 spans 15 residues. V shed 7 bases and J 5 bases; nucleotides not matched to a gene: 12. The CDR3 is CASKSDRVVEDTQYF. The DNA for the CDR3 is TGTGCCAGCAAGTCAGACAGGGTGGTCGAAGATACGCAGTATTTT.

This clonotype has only a few counts. CDR3 nucleotide sequence: TGTGCCAGCAGCCACCCCCCCGCGGGGGCAGCCACAGATACGCAGTATTTT. The encoded protein is CASSHPPAGAATDTQYF. The V and J genes are TRBV7-6 and TRBJ2-3, with D maybe TRBD2 (7 bases). V was pared by 5 bases and J by 2 bases, with 20 bases between. In germline, CDR1 is SGHVS, CDR2 FNYEAQ. This CDR3 is built from 17 residues. Full variable domain (rest looked up from reference TRBV7-6 and TRBJ2-3): GAGVSQSPRYKVTKRGQDVALRCDPISGHVSLYWYRQALGQGPEFLTYFNYEAQQDKSGLPNDRFSAERPEGSISTLTIQRTEQRDSAMYRCASSHPPAGAATDTQYFGPGTRLTVL.

The V call is TRBV20-1, the J call TRBJ1-1; maybe TRBD1 (5 bases). The length of the CDR3 is 14 residues. CDR1 and CDR2 from the germline V gene are DFQATT and SNEGSKA (reference sequence). Trimming removed 1 base from V and 5 bases from J, with 14 bases in between. The CDR3 DNA reads as TGCAGTGCTAGAGTCTTCGGGGAGGGGACTGAAGCTTTCTTT. Encoded protein: CSARVFGEGTEAFF.

The rearrangement links TRBV19 to TRBJ1-1; D not resolved. This CDR3 spans 13 amino acids. V was pared by 3 bases and J by 1 base, with 6 bases between. Germline CDR1 and CDR2: LNHDA and SQIVND (reference sequence). CDR3 sequence reads: CASSIFSNTEAFF. In DNA, the CDR3 is TGTGCCAGTAGTATTTTCTCGAACACTGAAGCTTTCTTT.

The chain recombines TRBV20-1 with TRBJ2-1; the D gene is possibly TRBD2 (6 bases). This CDR3 contains 13 residues. Trimming stripped 6 bases from V and 3 bases from J, with 12 bases between. Looked up from germline, CDR1 is DFQATT and CDR2 is SNEGSKA (reference sequence). The CDR3 bases are TGCAGTGCCGAGGGCGGGGTCTACAATGAGCAGTTCTTC. This encodes CSAEGGVYNEQFF.

In this sample, this clonotype turned up a few times. The J gene is TRBJ2-1, the V gene TRBV7-2; either TRBD1 or TRBD2 may fit D (6 bases each). V was pared by 4 bases and J by 0 bases, with 13 bases between. Germline lookup yields CDR1 SGHTA and CDR2 FQGNSA. The CDR3 extends over 16 amino acids. CDR3 bases: TGTGCCAGCAGCTCCGGCCCGGGGGCCTCCTACAATGAGCAGTTCTTC. Translating gives CASSSGPGASYNEQFF.

The genes are TRBV6-6 and TRBJ1-1; the D gene is possibly TRBD1 (6 bases). This CDR3 is built from 13 residues. Germline V gene data show CDR1 as MNHNY and CDR2 as SVGAGI (reference sequence). V was cut by 4 bases and J by 11 bases, with 17 bases left in between. Here the CDR3 DNA reads TGTGCCAGCAGTTTTGACAGGCTAGGGGCGGCTTTCTTT. Protein: CASSFDRLGAAFF.

The chain recombines TRBV11-2 with TRBJ2-1; no reliable D call. Germline values: CDR1 SGHAT, CDR2 FQNNGV. The CDR3 covers 14 residues. V was trimmed by 4 bases and J by 6 bases, leaving 13 bases between them. In DNA, the CDR3 is TGTGCCAGCAGCTCCCTAGGCGACATCAATGAGCAGTTCTTC. Amino acids: CASSSLGDINEQFF.

Only a few counts were recorded for this clonotype. The V call is TRBV6-8, the J call TRBJ2-5; 9 nucleotides align to TRBD1. Germline-derived CDR1 and CDR2 are MNHGY and SAAAGT. Losses at the gene ends were 6 bases for V and 1 base for J; bases not matched to a gene: 24. The CDR3 has 21 residues. The CDR3 bases are TGTGCCAGCAGAACCCACCAGGGACAGGGCTCCAAGGCCTTTTTCCAAGAGACCCAGTACTTC. As protein: CASRTHQGQGSKAFFQETQYF.

The chain uses TRBV5-1 and TRBJ1-4, with 7 bases that match TRBD1. CDR3 length equals 15 residues. V shed 2 bases, J shed 7 bases, and the junction held 8 bases outside the gene matches. Germline V CDR1 and CDR2: SGHRS, YFSETQ. This chain's CDR3 is CASSFEGGRSEKLFF. The CDR3 coding sequence is TGCGCCAGCAGCTTTGAAGGGGGCCGTAGTGAAAAACTGTTTTTT.

This clonotype has ten or more counts. This chain joins TRBV7-2 and TRBJ2-7, with D maybe TRBD2 (6 bases). This CDR3 contains 13 residues. Trimming shortened V by 3 bases and J by 4 bases, and 10 bases separated the two germline ends. Germline loops: CDR1 SGHTA, CDR2 FQGNSA. CDR3 nucleotide sequence: TGTGCCAGCAGCTTCAGCGGAGGGTACGAGCAGTACTTC. This translates into CASSFSGGYEQYF.

This chain links TRBV19 with TRBJ1-1, with no clear D. Looked up from germline, CDR1 is LNHDA and CDR2 is SQIVND (reference sequence). V was clipped by 3 bases and J by 1 base, with 6 bases between them. The CDR3 totals 13 residues. The CDR3 here is CASSIFPNTEAFF. The CDR3 DNA is TGTGCCAGTAGTATTTTCCCGAACACTGAAGCTTTCTTT.

This chain connects TRBV6-6 to TRBJ1-5; D remains ambiguous. CDR1 is MNHNY, CDR2 SVGAGI, per germline (reference sequence). V was clipped by 2 bases and J by 0 bases, with 5 bases between them. This CDR3 has 14 residues. The CDR3 here is CASSYGISNQPQHF. The DNA of the CDR3 is TGTGCCAGCAGTTACGGCATTAGCAATCAGCCCCAGCATTTT.

This clonotype occurred a few times. This chain joins TRBV11-2 and TRBJ2-1; the D call may be TRBD1 or TRBD2 (6 bases each). Trimming took 1 base from V and 3 from J, leaving 16 bases between them. Germline assignment: CDR1 SGHAT and CDR2 FQNNGV. The CDR3 spans 17 residues. The CDR3 spells CASSLGLGGPRYNEQFF. The CDR3 DNA reads as TGTGCCAGCAGCTTAGGGCTAGGGGGGCCCCGCTACAATGAGCAGTTCTTC.

The rearrangement uses TRBV7-2 and TRBJ2-3, with D perhaps being TRBD1 or TRBD2 (5 bases each). V lost 1 base and J 5 bases, leaving 22 bases between the germline ends. Germline V CDR1 and CDR2: SGHTA, FQGNSA. The CDR3 is made up of 18 amino acids. Here the CDR3 DNA reads TGTGCCAGCAGCTTAGTTACCCTAATGGGGGTCATAAGAGATACGCAGTATTTT. Protein: CASSLVTLMGVIRDTQYF.

This rearrangement joins TRBV7-6 to TRBJ1-4; D gene unclear. Trimming took 3 bases from V and 2 from J, leaving 13 bases between them. This CDR3 is 16 amino acids long. Germline assignment: CDR1 SGHVS and CDR2 FNYEAQ. The CDR3 loop reads CASSFGGVRTNEKLFF. The CDR3 DNA follows: TGTGCCAGCAGCTTTGGCGGGGTTAGGACTAATGAAAAACTGTTTTTT.

This clonotype was counted a few times. The J gene is TRBJ1-2, the V gene TRBV4-3; maybe TRBD1 (5 bases). The CDR3 contains 16 residues. The V and J ends lost 0 bases and 2 bases respectively, with 13 bases between them. CDR1 and CDR2 from the germline V gene are LGHNA and YSLEER. In nucleotides, the CDR3 is TGCGCCAGCAGCCAAGAGCCGCCAGGGTCCAACTATGGCTACACCTTC. As protein: CASSQEPPGSNYGYTF.

The chain recombines TRBV19 with TRBJ1-2, with 10 bases matching TRBD1. Germline CDR1 reads LNHDA; CDR2 reads SQIVND (reference sequence). The V gene end was trimmed by 9 bases and the J gene end by 4 bases; junction bases not matched to a gene: 5. The CDR3 runs to 13 residues. Written as DNA, the CDR3 is TGTGCCAGCAGGACAGGGGGGATCTATGGCTACACCTTC. This codes for CASRTGGIYGYTF. Full variable domain (rest looked up from reference TRBV19 and TRBJ1-2): DGGITQSPKYLFRKEGQNVTLSCEQNLNHDAMYWYRQDPGQGLRLIYYSQIVNDFQKGDIAEGYSVSREKKESFPLTVTSAQKNPTAFYLCASRTGGIYGYTFGSGTRLTVV.

J is TRBJ2-7 and V is TRBV7-2; D may be TRBD2 (5 bases). The CDR3 runs 16 residues. The V end lost 1 base, the J end lost 2 bases, and 15 bases lay between the germline ends. CDR1 SGHTA and CDR2 FQGNSA come from the germline V gene. This CDR3 is CASSLGAGSAAYEQYF. The CDR3 region has the DNA TGTGCCAGCAGCTTAGGGGCGGGTTCAGCAGCCTACGAGCAGTACTTC.

The chain carries TRBV20-1 and TRBJ1-3; no firm D call. The CDR3 has 14 residues. In germline, CDR1 is DFQATT, CDR2 SNEGSKA (reference sequence). V was trimmed by 0 bases and J by 0 bases, leaving 6 bases between them. The CDR3 sequence: CSARDPGSGNTIYF. The CDR3 region has the DNA TGCAGTGCTAGAGATCCAGGCTCTGGAAACACCATATATTTT.

The genes are TRBV4-3 and TRBJ1-6, with a possible D match to TRBD1 (6 bases). Trimming took off 3 bases at V and 7 bases at J, with 13 bases between the two ends. Germline V gene sequence: CDR1 LGHNA, CDR2 YSLEER. This CDR3 region has 15 residues. CDR3 bases: TGCGCCAGCAGCCAGCGCAGGGGCGCCAATTCACCCCTCCACTTT. It translates to CASSQRRGANSPLHF.

The chain recombines TRBV29-1 with TRBJ2-1, with a weak D call TRBD2 (7 bases). Looked up from germline, CDR1 is SQVTM and CDR2 is ANQGSEA. CDR3 size: 14 residues. V shed 8 bases and J shed 6 bases, with 20 bases lying between them. CDR3 loop: CSSLGGDLINEQFF. CDR3 coding DNA: TGCAGCTCTCTAGGGGGGGATTTGATCAATGAGCAGTTCTTC.

As to this clonotype: Being one base from a much bigger clone, this may be a read error. The genes are TRBV6-2 or TRBV6-3 and TRBJ1-6; 10 nucleotides align to TRBD1. V was clipped by 6 bases and J by 8 bases; unmatched bases: 4. The CDR3 is 14 amino acids. The germline gives CDR1 MNHEY, CDR2 SVGEGT. The CDR3 sequence: CASSPDRGYSPLHF. The CDR3 bases are TGTGCCAGCAGCCCGGACAGGGGGTATTCACCCCTCCACTTT.

CDR3 loop: CASQTGGVEQYF. The DNA of the CDR3 is TGTGCCAGCCAAACAGGGGGGGTCGAGCAGTACTTC. This chain joins TRBV28 and TRBJ2-7; D may be TRBD1 (8 bases). CDR3 length: 12 amino acids. The V end was cut by 8 bases, the J end by 6 bases, with 14 bases between. The V gene's germline CDR1 is MDHEN and CDR2 SYDVKM.

In this sample, this clonotype turned up a few times. The genes are TRBV6-2 or TRBV6-3 and TRBJ2-1; 9 nucleotides line up with TRBD2. The germline gives CDR1 MNHEY, CDR2 SVGEGT. CDR3 length equals 16 residues. V was pared by 7 bases and J by 4 bases, with 11 bases of the junction left unmatched. DNA for the CDR3: TGTGCCAGCATCACGCGGGAGGCGGGAGGGTACAATGAGCAGTTCTTC. It is translated as CASITREAGGYNEQFF.

This chain joins TRBV6-5 and TRBJ1-1; D gene ambiguous. The CDR3 runs to 14 residues. Trimming stripped 5 bases from V and 4 bases from J, with 14 bases between. The V gene's germline CDR1 is MNHEY and CDR2 SVGAGI. Written as DNA, the CDR3 is TGTGCCAGCAGTCCCTCAAAATGGGGCACTGAAGCTTTCTTT. This gives the protein CASSPSKWGTEAFF.